This passage covers 4 T cell receptor beta chains from one sample sequenced in a study of T cell responses to AZD1222 COVID-19 vaccine. TCRdb keeps only in-frame clones here, not all; method: immunoSEQ multiplex PCR. This sample has more than 85,000 clones, with 82% found just once. The sequencing here drew on peripheral blood, taken on day 0 of AZD1222 vaccination. All receptors come from an adult in good health.

This chain connects TRBV7-9 to TRBJ1-2, with 7 bases fitting TRBD1. This CDR3 has 14 residues. In germline, CDR1 is SEHNR, CDR2 FQNEAQ (reference sequence). After removal of 5 bases from V and 5 bases from J, the junction contained 8 bases not matched to a gene. The CDR3 coding sequence is TGTGCCAGCAGCAGGGAGCAGGGGGTATATGGCTACACCTTC. This encodes CASSREQGVYGYTF.

Only one count was recorded for this clone. The chain couples TRBV6-1 to TRBJ1-3; perhaps TRBD1 as D (6 bases). The CDR3 has 14 amino acids. Germline CDR1 is MNHNS and CDR2 is SASEGT. Trimming stripped 1 base from V and 7 bases from J, with 11 bases between. The CDR3 region has the DNA TGTGCCAGCAGTGAAGTTTGGCAGGGGAACACCATATATTTT. Residues: CASSEVWQGNTIYF.

This chain links TRBV6-4 with TRBJ2-3; maybe TRBD1 (5 bases). The germline gives CDR1 MRHNA, CDR2 SNTAGT. The CDR3 extends over 14 amino acids. The ends were cut back, 3 bases at V and 2 bases at J, with 9 bases in the middle. This CDR3 reads CASSEGADTDTQYF. In DNA, the CDR3 is TGTGCCAGCAGTGAAGGGGCCGACACAGATACGCAGTATTTT.

The gene calls are TRBV5-4 and TRBJ2-7, with 7 bases lining up with TRBD2. J was trimmed by 0 bases and V by 0 bases; bases with no gene match: 3. The V gene's germline CDR1 is SGHNT and CDR2 YYREEE (reference sequence). This CDR3 comprises 15 residues. DNA of the CDR3: TGTGCCAGCAGCTTGGTTCGGGGGGACTCCTACGAGCAGTACTTC. Its translation is CASSLVRGDSYEQYF.